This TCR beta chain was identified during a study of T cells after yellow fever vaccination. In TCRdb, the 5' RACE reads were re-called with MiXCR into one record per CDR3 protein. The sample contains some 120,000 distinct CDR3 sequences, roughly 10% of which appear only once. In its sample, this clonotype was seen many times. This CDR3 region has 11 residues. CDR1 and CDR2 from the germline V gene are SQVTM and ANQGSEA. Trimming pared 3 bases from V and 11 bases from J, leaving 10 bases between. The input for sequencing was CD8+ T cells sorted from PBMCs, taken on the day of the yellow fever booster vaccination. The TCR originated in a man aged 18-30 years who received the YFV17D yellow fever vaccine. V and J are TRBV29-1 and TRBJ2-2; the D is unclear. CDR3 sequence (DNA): TGCAGCGTTGACCTCTTCGGAGAGCTGTTTTTT. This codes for CSVDLFGELFF.